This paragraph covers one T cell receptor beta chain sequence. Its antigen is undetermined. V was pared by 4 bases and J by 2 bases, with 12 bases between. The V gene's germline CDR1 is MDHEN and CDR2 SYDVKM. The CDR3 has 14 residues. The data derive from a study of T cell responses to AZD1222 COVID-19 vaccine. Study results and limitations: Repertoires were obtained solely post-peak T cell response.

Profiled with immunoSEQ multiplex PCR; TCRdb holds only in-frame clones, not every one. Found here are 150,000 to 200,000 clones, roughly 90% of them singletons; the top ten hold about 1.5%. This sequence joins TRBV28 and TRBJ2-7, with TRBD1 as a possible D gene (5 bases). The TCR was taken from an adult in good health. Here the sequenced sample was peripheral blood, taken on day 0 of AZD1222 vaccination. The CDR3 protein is CASSSGFGAYEQYF. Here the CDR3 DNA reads TGTGCCAGCAGTTCAGGGTTTGGGGCCTACGAGCAGTACTTC.